This T cell receptor (beta chain) comes out of a study of shared clonotypes between healthy human individuals. Profiled with immunoSEQ multiplex PCR; TCRdb holds only in-frame clones, not every one. The data show around 1.1 million clones, 70% to 80% seen once. Germline CDR1 SEHNR, CDR2 FQNEAQ (reference sequence). V lost 2 bases to trimming and J lost 2 bases, with 12 bases between them. This CDR3 region has 15 residues. The clonotype comes from a man younger than 35 in good health. Some clones in this sample may be carry-over from other donors' samples. Sequencing was performed on memory CD4+ T cells from PBMCs. The subset is: CD45RA-negative fraction. The chain employs TRBV7-9 and TRBJ1-2; no clear D gene. CDR3 nucleotides: TGTGCCAGCAGCTTATCTGCAGTAGCCAACTATGGCTACACCTTC. Its translation: CASSLSAVANYGYTF.